This T cell receptor beta chain was retrieved from a study of Ad26.COV2.S vaccination and SARS-CoV-2 variants. Study background: This donor came from the COV1001 trial of Ad26.COV2.S. Study outcomes and limitations: Placebo recipients and vaccine recipients were similar in non-spike TCR breadth. The breadth of spike-specific CD8+ and CD4+ T cell responses after vaccination was reportedly substantial.

There are many counts of this clone. Its matching antigen is unknown. Treatment in this sample: about 20 received Ad26.COV2.S at low or high dose, single or two shots; a few received placebo; per-sample allocation not given. The study sampled participants on day 63 after the first vaccine or placebo injection. It was Wuhan-strain SARS-CoV-2 spike that the Ad26 vaccine vector expressed. The V and J ends lost 3 bases and 1 base respectively, with 10 bases between them. Germline lookup yields CDR1 GTSNPN and CDR2 SVGIG (reference sequence). The CDR3 is 14 amino acids. Sequencing used immunoSEQ multiplex PCR; TCRdb keeps in-frame clones, though not all of them. The data contain hundreds of thousands of clones, 75% to 90% of them seen just once; the ten biggest clones take up roughly 2.5%.

The sequences come from peripheral blood, collected in a trial of Ad26.COV2.S vaccine versus placebo. The TCR sequence derives from a person between 18 and 65 years old who received the Ad26.COV2.S COVID-19 vaccine or a placebo. This chain links TRBV30 with TRBJ1-5; a possible D gene is TRBD1 (5 bases). The CDR3 sequence: CAWSTGSSNQPQHF. Written as DNA, the CDR3 is TGTGCCTGGAGCACAGGCAGCAGCAATCAGCCCCAGCATTTT.